The sequence of this T cell receptor beta chain was determined in a study of T cell responses to AZD1222 COVID-19 vaccine. Using immunoSEQ multiplex PCR, the repertoire was profiled, and TCRdb retains in-frame clones only, with some absent. Among about 160,000 clones, 90% were seen once, and the ten largest hold 3% to 3.5%. The CDR3 runs 14 residues. With 1 base removed from V and 3 bases from J, the gap between germline ends came to 10 bases. Germline V CDR1 and CDR2: LGHDT, YNNKEL (reference sequence). Study outcomes and limitations: Dominant CD4 TCR responses targeted spike regions 160-218 and 743-854. Elevations in Spike-specific TCR breadth and depth followed administration of two AZD1222 doses. Baseline seropositivity occurred in only a handful of AZD1222 recipients.

Notes on this clone: The antigen remains undetermined.

The material sequenced was peripheral blood, taken 28 days after the second AZD1222 dose. The clonotype was recovered from an adult who received the AZD1222 COVID-19 vaccine. This chain joins TRBV3-1 (or the pseudogene TRBV3-2) and TRBJ2-7, with D unresolved. CDR3 in DNA: TGTGCCAGCAGCCAAGTTCTAGGAAGCTACGAGCAGTACTTC. Protein product: CASSQVLGSYEQYF.